The clone carrying this TCR beta chain was recorded once. Participants reported their clinical history, and cohort assignment relied on those reports. Measured with immunoSEQ multiplex PCR; TCRdb has only the in-frame clones, and not every one. The sample comprises hundreds of thousands of clones, approximately 90% of which are singletons, and approximately 2% rests with the top ten. The source of the sample is a study of blood T cell repertoires in COVID-19. Overall study: Researchers got acute and convalescent COVID-19 samples from the United States, Italy and Spain. The analysed material was cDNA or gDNA that came from T cells, B-cell-depleted T cells, or PBMCs.

This CDR3 spans 15 amino acids. Per germline, CDR1 SGHNT and CDR2 YYREEE (reference sequence). The V and J ends lost 0 bases and 1 base respectively, with 10 bases between them. The gene calls are TRBV5-4 and TRBJ2-5, with D possibly TRBD2 on 6 matching bases. The TCR originated in a woman under 30 with acute COVID-19. The sequencing sample was made of PBMCs or T cells enriched from blood (not recorded which). The CDR3 reads CASSLGGRLQETQYF. The CDR3 DNA sequence: TGTGCCAGCAGCTTGGGAGGGAGGCTCCAAGAGACCCAGTACTTC.